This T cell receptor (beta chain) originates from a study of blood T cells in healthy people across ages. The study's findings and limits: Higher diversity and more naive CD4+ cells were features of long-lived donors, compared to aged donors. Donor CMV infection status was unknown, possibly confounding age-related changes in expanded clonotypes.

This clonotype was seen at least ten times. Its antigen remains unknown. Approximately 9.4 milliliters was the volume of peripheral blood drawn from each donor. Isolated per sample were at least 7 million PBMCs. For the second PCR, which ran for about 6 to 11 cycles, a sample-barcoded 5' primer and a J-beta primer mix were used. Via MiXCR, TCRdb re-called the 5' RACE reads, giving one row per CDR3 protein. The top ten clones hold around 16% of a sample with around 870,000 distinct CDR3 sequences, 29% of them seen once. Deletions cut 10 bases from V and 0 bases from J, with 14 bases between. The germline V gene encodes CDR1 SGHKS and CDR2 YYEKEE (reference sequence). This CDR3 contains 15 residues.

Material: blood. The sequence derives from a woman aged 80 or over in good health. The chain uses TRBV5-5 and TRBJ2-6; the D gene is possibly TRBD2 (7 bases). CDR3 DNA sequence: TGTGCCGGGGGGGGCCCGGACTCTGGGGCCAACGTCCTGACTTTC. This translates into CAGGGPDSGANVLTF. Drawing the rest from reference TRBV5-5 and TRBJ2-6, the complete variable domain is DAGVTQSPTHLIKTRGQQVTLRCSPISGHKSVSWYQQVLGQGPQFIFQYYEKEERGRGNFPDRFSARQFPNYSSELNVNALLLGDSALYLCAGGGPDSGANVLTFGAGSRLTVL.